A single sample gave rise to the 12 T cell receptor beta chains below, sequenced in a study of identical twins. One entry per CDR3 protein results from TCRdb running MiXCR on the 5' RACE reads. Here the sample spans hundreds of thousands of distinct CDR3 sequences, around 20% being singletons. This sample was also put to use in a study of T cells expressing NK-cell markers.

The material sequenced was PBMCs. These receptor sequences come from a woman aged 18-29 years in good health.

This rearrangement joins TRBV18 to TRBJ2-5; D remains ambiguous. The CDR3 has 15 amino acids. Germline V gene lookup returns CDR1 KGHSH and CDR2 LQKENI. V lost 6 bases and J 1 base, leaving 15 bases between the germline ends. DNA of the CDR3: TGTGCCAGCTCTTCCCGACCCCTAGTCCAAGAGACCCAGTACTTC. Protein product: CASSSRPLVQETQYF.

This clonotype appeared a few times. The chain has TRBV10-3 and TRBJ2-3; 7 nucleotides align to TRBD1. CDR3 length: 12 amino acids. V shed 9 bases and J 4 bases; nucleotides not matched to a gene: 4. Germline lookup yields CDR1 ENHRY and CDR2 SYGVKD. This chain's CDR3 is CAIQGFADTQYF. Written as DNA, the CDR3 is TGTGCCATACAGGGGTTTGCAGATACGCAGTATTTT.

The gene calls are TRBV5-1 and TRBJ2-1; D is perhaps TRBD1 (6 bases). CDR3 length: 14 amino acids. Germline V lookup: CDR1 SGHRS, CDR2 YFSETQ. The V and J ends lost 2 bases and 3 bases respectively, with 9 bases between them. In DNA, the CDR3 is TGCGCCAGCAGCTTAGGACAGTACTACAATGAGCAGTTCTTC. It translates to CASSLGQYYNEQFF.

The chain carries TRBV11-2 and TRBJ2-5, with TRBD2 identical over 12 bases. Looked up from germline, CDR1 is SGHAT and CDR2 is FQNNGV. Unmatched junction bases numbered 10, after V lost 7 bases and J lost 4 bases. The CDR3 extends over 16 amino acids. CDR3 loop: CASTLEALAGGETQYF. The CDR3 region has the DNA TGTGCCAGCACCCTAGAGGCACTAGCGGGAGGAGAGACCCAGTACTTC. The full variable domain, its missing parts supplied by reference TRBV11-2 and TRBJ2-5, is EAGVAQSPRYKIIEKRQSVAFWCNPISGHATLYWYQQILGQGPKLLIQFQNNGVVDDSQLPKDRFSAERLKGVDSTLKIQPAKLEDSAVYLCASTLEALAGGETQYFGPGTRLLVL.

The rearrangement links TRBV11-3 to TRBJ2-7; D is unclear. The germline V gene encodes CDR1 SGHNT and CDR2 YENEEA. Deletions cut 2 bases from V and 0 bases from J, with 8 bases between. The CDR3 totals 14 residues. DNA of the CDR3: TGTGCCAGCAGCTTAAACGGAAACTCCTACGAGCAGTACTTC. Amino acids: CASSLNGNSYEQYF.

This rearrangement joins TRBV12-3 or TRBV12-4 to TRBJ2-5; TRBD2 matches 7 bases. The V gene end was trimmed by 1 base and the J gene end by 5 bases; junction bases not matched to a gene: 7. The CDR3 contains 15 residues. The CDR3 protein is CASSLEREGQETQYF. CDR3 nucleotide sequence: TGTGCCAGCAGTTTAGAAAGGGAGGGTCAGGAGACCCAGTACTTC.

This clonotype was observed many times. The chain is built from TRBV20-1 and TRBJ2-5; 8 nucleotides match TRBD2. The germline V gene has CDR1 DFQATT and CDR2 SNEGSKA (reference sequence). The CDR3 has 13 residues. Trimming took 6 bases from V and 2 from J; bases not matched to a gene: 5. CDR3 residues: CSAGVAGQETQYF. CDR3 nucleotide sequence: TGCAGTGCGGGTGTAGCGGGGCAAGAGACCCAGTACTTC.

CDR3 nucleotide sequence: TGTGCCAGCAGCTTATACCAGGGGTCCTGGGAGACCCAGTACTTC. Amino acid sequence: CASSLYQGSWETQYF. V usage is TRBV11-2 and J usage is TRBJ2-5; tentative D call: TRBD1 (6 bases). V was pared by 2 bases and J by 5 bases, with 15 bases between. From germline, CDR1 is SGHAT and CDR2 FQNNGV. The CDR3 length is 15 residues.

Many counts were recorded for this clonotype. CDR3: CASSLDGGMGKLFF. CDR3 sequence (DNA): TGCGCCAGCAGCTTGGATGGGGGGATGGGAAAACTGTTTTTT. This chain connects TRBV5-1 to TRBJ1-4; the D gene is possibly TRBD1 (5 bases). V gave up 0 bases and J gave up 10 bases, with 13 bases separating them. From germline, CDR1 is SGHRS and CDR2 YFSETQ. This CDR3 region has 14 residues.

The V and J genes are TRBV7-3 and TRBJ2-7; D call uncertain. This CDR3 region has 13 residues. V lost 1 base and J 3 bases, leaving 7 bases between the germline ends. Germline-derived CDR1 and CDR2 are SGHTA and FQGTGA. CDR3 loop: CASSLKFGYEQYF. DNA for the CDR3: TGTGCCAGCAGCTTAAAATTCGGCTACGAGCAGTACTTC.

The chain carries TRBV5-1 and TRBJ2-1; 10 bases map to TRBD2. With 4 bases clipped from V and 0 bases from J, the junction kept 10 bases outside the gene matches. This CDR3 region has 18 residues. Germline loops: CDR1 SGHRS, CDR2 YFSETQ. This CDR3 reads CASSILGLAGASYNEQFF. DNA of the CDR3: TGCGCCAGCAGCATTCTTGGGCTAGCGGGGGCCTCCTACAATGAGCAGTTCTTC.

This clonotype was found many times. This chain connects TRBV3-1 to TRBJ2-6, with D perhaps assigned TRBD1 or TRBD2 (5 bases each). The CDR3 is 17 amino acids. Germline assignment: CDR1 LGHDT and CDR2 YNNKEL (reference sequence). Trimming took 5 bases from V and 2 from J, leaving 16 bases between them. CDR3: CASSIGTRGAGANVLTF. DNA of the CDR3: TGTGCCAGCAGCATAGGAACGAGGGGAGCTGGGGCCAACGTCCTGACTTTC.